A selection of T cell receptor beta chains follows, all from one sample in a study of T cell responses to AZD1222 COVID-19 vaccine. Sequencing was performed with immunoSEQ multiplex PCR; in TCRdb, only in-frame clones are kept and a portion is missing. The sample includes 98,000 or so clones, around nine tenths of them seen just once. This specimen was peripheral blood, taken 28 days after the second AZD1222 dose. The receptors stem from an adult who received the AZD1222 COVID-19 vaccine. The CDR3 runs from the conserved cysteine through the conserved F or W. The order of the fields is J gene, V gene, D gene, clone size, CDR3 DNA, CDR3 protein. D genes are given only for firm matches. The size entry is marked missing in some rows and otherwise reads once, few, many or a size class.

J gene: TRBJ1-2
V gene: TRBV5-1
D gene: .
clone size: .
CDR3 DNA: TGCGCCAGCAGTTTGACAGGAACCGCCTACACCTTC
CDR3 protein: CASSLTGTAYTF

J gene: TRBJ2-1
V gene: TRBV4-1
D gene: .
clone size: .
CDR3 DNA: TGCGCCAGCAGCCAACCTTTAGGCGGGGATGAGCAGTTCTTC
CDR3 protein: CASSQPLGGDEQFF

J gene: TRBJ2-2
V gene: TRBV28
D gene: .
clone size: .
CDR3 DNA: TGTGCCAGCACCCCCTTTTTGATCGCGAACACCGGGGAGCTGTTTTTT
CDR3 protein: CASTPFLIANTGELFF

J gene: TRBJ1-3
V gene: TRBV10-1
D gene: .
clone size: .
CDR3 DNA: TGCGCCAGCAGCCGGACAGCCTCTGGAAACACCATATATTTT
CDR3 protein: CASSRTASGNTIYF

J gene: TRBJ2-3
V gene: TRBV6-2/TRBV6-3
D gene: TRBD2
clone size: .
CDR3 DNA: TGTGCCAGCAGTATAGCGGGAGTAACAGATACGCAGTATTTT
CDR3 protein: CASSIAGVTDTQYF

J gene: TRBJ1-6
V gene: TRBV30
D gene: TRBD1
clone size: few
CDR3 DNA: TGTGCCTGGGGGGACAGGGGGTATAATTCACCCCTCCACTTT
CDR3 protein: CAWGDRGYNSPLHF

J gene: TRBJ2-3
V gene: TRBV5-1
D gene: .
clone size: .
CDR3 DNA: TGCGCCAGCAGCCTGGGACTTACGCGAGATACGCAGTATTTT
CDR3 protein: CASSLGLTRDTQYF

J gene: TRBJ2-7
V gene: TRBV21-1
D gene: .
clone size: .
CDR3 DNA: TGTGCCACCTACTGCCCGGGGTCGACCCGTTACGAGCAGTACTTC
CDR3 protein: CATYCPGSTRYEQYF

J gene: TRBJ1-1
V gene: TRBV19
D gene: TRBD1
clone size: .
CDR3 DNA: TGTGCCAGTAGTTCTAGAGACAGGGGACAAAATTCGAACACTGAAGCTTTCTTT
CDR3 protein: CASSSRDRGQNSNTEAFF

J gene: TRBJ2-6
V gene: TRBV11-1
D gene: .
clone size: once
CDR3 DNA: TGTGCCAGCAGCAGGGACACTGGGGCCAACGTCCTGACTTTC
CDR3 protein: CASSRDTGANVLTF

J gene: TRBJ1-4
V gene: TRBV19
D gene: .
clone size: .
CDR3 DNA: TGTGCCAGTAGGGAACCCCGGACGGGGTGGGAAAAACTGTTTTTT
CDR3 protein: CASREPRTGWEKLFF

J gene: TRBJ1-4
V gene: TRBV5-1
D gene: .
clone size: few
CDR3 DNA: TGCGCCAGCAGCTTTTTTTCTCAGGGAGCAACTAATGAAAAACTGTTTTTT
CDR3 protein: CASSFFSQGATNEKLFF

J gene: TRBJ2-7
V gene: TRBV5-1
D gene: TRBD2
clone size: .
CDR3 DNA: TGCGCCAGCAGCTTGGGTACTAGCGGACTCTACGAGCAGTACTTC
CDR3 protein: CASSLGTSGLYEQYF

J gene: TRBJ1-1
V gene: TRBV6-4
D gene: TRBD1
clone size: .
CDR3 DNA: TGTGCCAGCAGAATTGATTCGGGACAGGGAAACACTGAAGCTTTCTTT
CDR3 protein: CASRIDSGQGNTEAFF

J gene: TRBJ2-3
V gene: TRBV11-3
D gene: .
clone size: .
CDR3 DNA: TGTGCCAGCAGCCACGGGGAAGGGGATACGCAGTATTTT
CDR3 protein: CASSHGEGDTQYF

J gene: TRBJ2-2
V gene: TRBV3-1/TRBV3-2
D gene: TRBD2
clone size: .
CDR3 DNA: TGTGCCAGCAGCCCCTCACTAGCGGGAGGAGCGAACACCGGGGAGCTGTTTTTT
CDR3 protein: CASSPSLAGGANTGELFF

J gene: TRBJ1-5
V gene: TRBV5-5
D gene: .
clone size: .
CDR3 DNA: TGTGCCAGCAGCTCGGAGGGACACTCCAATCAGCCCCAGCATTTT
CDR3 protein: CASSSEGHSNQPQHF

J gene: TRBJ1-4
V gene: TRBV19
D gene: .
clone size: .
CDR3 DNA: TGTGCCAGTAGTAGACCAAGGGGTGATGAAAAACTGTTTTTT
CDR3 protein: CASSRPRGDEKLFF

J gene: TRBJ2-3
V gene: TRBV4-1
D gene: TRBD1
clone size: .
CDR3 DNA: TGCGCCAGCAGATTTGTGGCCGGGACAGGTCGATCAGATACGCAGTATTTT
CDR3 protein: CASRFVAGTGRSDTQYF

J gene: TRBJ2-1
V gene: TRBV27
D gene: .
clone size: .
CDR3 DNA: TGTGCCAGCAAGGATGAGCAGTTCTTC
CDR3 protein: CASKDEQFF

J gene: TRBJ1-5
V gene: TRBV7-8
D gene: .
clone size: .
CDR3 DNA: TGTGCCAGCAGCTTACCGGGTCCTAGACGCAATCAGCCCCAGCATTTT
CDR3 protein: CASSLPGPRRNQPQHF

J gene: TRBJ1-1
V gene: TRBV13
D gene: .
clone size: once
CDR3 DNA: TGTGCCAGCAGCCGCAGGGAATACACTGAAGCTTTCTTT
CDR3 protein: CASSRREYTEAFF

J gene: TRBJ1-5
V gene: TRBV24-1
D gene: TRBD1
clone size: once
CDR3 DNA: TGTGCCACCAGTGACCCCCCGGACAGGGACGGACAGCCCCAGCATTTT
CDR3 protein: CATSDPPDRDGQPQHF

J gene: TRBJ1-5
V gene: TRBV6-6
D gene: .
clone size: few
CDR3 DNA: TGTGCCAGCAGTTACTCGACGGGCGGCAATCAGCCCCAGCATTTT
CDR3 protein: CASSYSTGGNQPQHF

J gene: TRBJ1-5
V gene: TRBV18
D gene: .
clone size: .
CDR3 DNA: TGTGCCAGCTCACCCAGCTCTGCCGCTAGTGGTCAGCCCCAGCATTTT
CDR3 protein: CASSPSSAASGQPQHF

J gene: TRBJ1-2
V gene: TRBV28
D gene: .
clone size: .
CDR3 DNA: TGTGCCAGCAGTTTATGGGAGGCAGGGGATAGTTCTGGCTACACCTTC
CDR3 protein: CASSLWEAGDSSGYTF

J gene: TRBJ2-1
V gene: TRBV30
D gene: .
clone size: .
CDR3 DNA: TGTGCCTGGGGACTTACTCTAGATGAGCAGTTCTTC
CDR3 protein: CAWGLTLDEQFF

J gene: TRBJ2-2
V gene: TRBV7-6
D gene: .
clone size: .
CDR3 DNA: TGTGCCAGCAGCTATGGCCACATAGAAGGGGAGCTGTTTTTT
CDR3 protein: CASSYGHIEGELFF

J gene: TRBJ2-5
V gene: TRBV19
D gene: .
clone size: once
CDR3 DNA: TGTGCCAGTAGTATACCCGGACAACAAGAGACCCAGTACTTC
CDR3 protein: CASSIPGQQETQYF

J gene: TRBJ2-7
V gene: TRBV5-1
D gene: TRBD2
clone size: once
CDR3 DNA: TGCGCCAGCAGCTTAACTAGCGGGACCCACGAGCAGTACTTC
CDR3 protein: CASSLTSGTHEQYF

J gene: TRBJ2-1
V gene: TRBV27
D gene: .
clone size: .
CDR3 DNA: TGTGCCAGCAGTTTCACCGGGACTTCATTAAATGAGCAGTTCTTC
CDR3 protein: CASSFTGTSLNEQFF

J gene: TRBJ1-2
V gene: TRBV19
D gene: TRBD1
clone size: .
CDR3 DNA: TGTGCCAGTAGTAGGGACAGTTATGGCTACACCTTC
CDR3 protein: CASSRDSYGYTF

J gene: TRBJ1-1
V gene: TRBV14
D gene: .
clone size: .
CDR3 DNA: TGTGCCAGCAGCCAAGATCAGACTGTAAACACTGAAGCTTTCTTT
CDR3 protein: CASSQDQTVNTEAFF

J gene: TRBJ1-2
V gene: TRBV5-5
D gene: TRBD1
clone size: .
CDR3 DNA: TGTGCCAGCAGTCTGGGACAGAATGGCTACACCTTC
CDR3 protein: CASSLGQNGYTF

J gene: TRBJ2-7
V gene: TRBV2
D gene: .
clone size: .
CDR3 DNA: TGTGCCAGCGGGGGAGTTAACGACGAGCAGTACTTC
CDR3 protein: CASGGVNDEQYF

J gene: TRBJ2-1
V gene: TRBV5-5
D gene: .
clone size: .
CDR3 DNA: TGTGCCAGCAGCCACCGGGCATACAATGAGCAGTTCTTC
CDR3 protein: CASSHRAYNEQFF

J gene: TRBJ2-1
V gene: TRBV6-5
D gene: TRBD2
clone size: .
CDR3 DNA: TGTGCCAGCAGTTACTCGGTTAGCGGGGTATACAATGAGCAGTTCTTC
CDR3 protein: CASSYSVSGVYNEQFF